This T cell receptor (beta chain) was identified during a study of blood T cell repertoires in COVID-19. The overall study: The United States, Italy and Spain were the sources of the acute and convalescent COVID-19 samples. The cDNA or gDNA used as material had been derived from T cells, B-cell-depleted T cells, or PBMCs.

Original data processing: Reference gene primer amplification gave nucleated cell count estimates. Produced via immunoSEQ multiplex PCR; TCRdb's table is partial and in-frame only. The D gene and trimming were derived from the DNA, and the V and J assignments and clone size from that table. Among under 350,000 clones, roughly 90% were seen once, and the ten largest hold approximately 2%. Cohort placement rested on clinical history that participants reported themselves. Germline lookup yields CDR1 LGHNT and CDR2 FRNRAP. The CDR3 contains 14 residues. V was trimmed by 1 base and J by 10 bases, leaving 11 bases between them.

The sequence derives from a woman aged 60-75 years who had recovered from COVID-19. This chain links TRBV12-5 with TRBJ1-6; D is possibly TRBD1 (6 bases). The specimen sequenced was PBMCs or T cells enriched from blood (not recorded which). As DNA, the CDR3 is TGTGCTAGTGGTTTGGATACAGGGAGCTCACCCCTCCACTTT. This codes for CASGLDTGSSPLHF. Looking up the rest from reference TRBV12-5 and TRBJ1-6 gives the full variable domain: DARVTQTPRHKVTEMGQEVTMRCQPILGHNTVFWYRQTMMQGLELLAYFRNRAPLDDSGMPKDRFSAEMPDATLATLKIQPSEPRDSAVYFCASGLDTGSSPLHFGNGTRLTVT.